This T cell receptor (beta chain) was sequenced during a study of OX40 agonist ivuxolimab in advanced cancers. Method: immunoSEQ multiplex PCR; TCRdb's copy keeps in-frame clones and lacks some. The table has tens of thousands of clones, about 82% seen once; the top ten hold approximately 3%. Germline V gives CDR1 SGHRS, CDR2 YFSETQ. The CDR3 is 16 amino acids. The trim removed 0 bases at V and 0 bases at J, leaving 4 bases unmatched. The sample here was CD4+ or CD8+ T cells sorted from blood, taken in a trial of the OX40 agonist ivuxolimab. The clonotype comes from an adult with an advanced solid tumor such as melanoma, head and neck, liver or kidney cancer. This chain links TRBV5-1 with TRBJ1-1; TRBD1 agrees at 8 bases. CDR3 loop: CASSLAQGALNTEAFF. DNA for the CDR3: TGCGCCAGCAGCTTGGCCCAGGGGGCGTTGAACACTGAAGCTTTCTTT.